A single sample gave rise to the 29 T cell receptor beta chains below, sequenced in a study of blood T cells in healthy people across ages. Primers used in a second PCR of roughly 7 to 12 cycles were a sample-barcoded 5' primer and a J-beta primer mix. MiXCR was run by TCRdb on the 5' RACE reads, yielding one entry per CDR3 protein. The profile covers some 710,000 distinct CDR3 sequences, with about 24% appearing a single time and around 21% taken by the ten largest. The sequencing input was blood. The receptors come from a man aged 65-85 years in good health.

This clonotype was observed a handful of times. The chain links TRBV19 to TRBJ2-3; 12 nucleotides line up with TRBD2. This CDR3 region has 15 residues. The ends lost 6 bases at V and 4 bases at J; junction bases unmatched: 5. Germline CDR1 LNHDA, CDR2 SQIVND (reference sequence). CDR3 bases: TGTGCCAGTAGGATGACTAGCGGGAGTGCAGATACGCAGTATTTT. Protein: CASRMTSGSADTQYF. Filled out from reference TRBV19 and TRBJ2-3, the complete variable domain reads DGGITQSPKYLFRKEGQNVTLSCEQNLNHDAMYWYRQDPGQGLRLIYYSQIVNDFQKGDIAEGYSVSREKKESFPLTVTSAQKNPTAFYLCASRMTSGSADTQYFGPGTRLTVL.

This clonotype was seen a handful of times. The J gene is TRBJ1-1, the V gene TRBV2; D perhaps matches TRBD1 (5 bases). The CDR3 has 12 residues. CDR1 SNHLY and CDR2 FYNNEI come from the germline V gene. V lost 6 bases to trimming and J lost 7 bases, with 12 bases between them. CDR3 in DNA: TGTGCCAGCAGGGCCGACAGCTTTGAAGCTTTCTTT. This encodes CASRADSFEAFF.

The table lists this clonotype with a few counts. This sequence joins TRBV7-9 and TRBJ2-3, with D hard to call. CDR3 length: 13 residues. Germline CDR1 SEHNR, CDR2 FQNEAQ (reference sequence). V lost 5 bases, J lost 2 bases, and 8 bases lay in between. The CDR3 spells CASSIITTDTQYF. DNA for the CDR3: TGTGCCAGCAGCATTATCACCACAGATACGCAGTATTTT.

In this sample, this clonotype turned up a few times. V is TRBV5-1 and J is TRBJ2-2; 10 bases agree with TRBD2. The germline V gene encodes CDR1 SGHRS and CDR2 YFSETQ. This CDR3 has 16 residues. Losses at the gene ends were 3 bases for V and 0 bases for J; bases not matched to a gene: 2. The CDR3 loop reads CASSWGLAPNTGELFF. The CDR3 DNA reads TGCGCCAGCAGCTGGGGACTAGCGCCGAACACCGGGGAGCTGTTTTTT.

Only a few counts were recorded for this clonotype. This chain connects TRBV28 to TRBJ1-6, with D unclear. With 2 bases removed from V and 3 bases from J, the gap between germline ends came to 8 bases. Looked up from germline, CDR1 is MDHEN and CDR2 is SYDVKM. The CDR3 has 15 amino acids. The CDR3 protein is CASSLTAHYNSPLHF. DNA for the CDR3: TGTGCCAGCAGTTTAACAGCCCACTATAATTCACCCCTCCACTTT.

V and J are TRBV7-2 and TRBJ2-3; 8 bases match TRBD1. The CDR3 has 15 residues. The ends lost 4 bases at V and 5 bases at J; junction bases unmatched: 8. CDR1 SGHTA and CDR2 FQGNSA come from the germline V gene. CDR3 protein: CASSSRDRLLDTQYF. CDR3 DNA: TGTGCCAGCAGCTCCAGGGACAGGTTGTTAGATACGCAGTATTTT.

The CDR3 loop reads CASSLAAGDQDTQYF. CDR3 sequence (DNA): TGTGCCAGCAGTTTAGCGGCGGGAGATCAAGATACGCAGTATTTT. The chain carries TRBV12-3 or TRBV12-4 and TRBJ2-3, with 7 nucleotides matching TRBD2. The trim removed 0 bases at V and 5 bases at J, leaving 5 bases unmatched. CDR3 length: 15 amino acids.

The sample holds many counts of this clonotype. V is TRBV7-8 and J is TRBJ1-4; perhaps TRBD1 as D (5 bases). The V end was cut by 0 bases, the J end by 7 bases, with 9 bases between. The CDR3 runs to 14 residues. CDR1 SGHVS and CDR2 FQNEAQ come from the germline V gene. CDR3 loop: CASSLAFGGEKLFF. In DNA, the CDR3 is TGTGCCAGCAGCTTAGCGTTCGGGGGTGAAAAACTGTTTTTT.

This clonotype was seen a few times. The rearrangement joins TRBV12-3 or TRBV12-4 to TRBJ1-4; TRBD1 is a possible D gene (6 bases). CDR3 length equals 15 residues. The V end lost 6 bases, the J end lost 4 bases, and 15 bases lay between the germline ends. DNA of the CDR3: TGTGCCAGCAGCCCGGGGGGCCCAAGTAATGAAAAACTGTTTTTT. It yields the protein CASSPGGPSNEKLFF.

V usage is TRBV20-1 and J usage is TRBJ2-1; D is unclear. Between the trimmed V and J ends, which lost 3 bases and 9 bases, there was a span of 12 bases. This CDR3 spans 12 amino acids. Germline-derived CDR1 and CDR2 are DFQATT and SNEGSKA (reference sequence). CDR3 protein: CSARPGWGEQFF. The CDR3 DNA follows: TGCAGTGCTAGGCCAGGCTGGGGTGAGCAGTTCTTC.

The genes are TRBV7-6 and TRBJ1-5; D not resolved. CDR3 size: 12 residues. CDR1 and CDR2 from the germline V gene are SGHVS and FNYEAQ. Trimming took off 5 bases at V and 9 bases at J, with 11 bases between the two ends. As DNA, the CDR3 is TGTGCCAGCAGCCCCAGGTGGGGGCCCCAGCATTTT. Translated: CASSPRWGPQHF.

This clonotype appeared a few times. Sequence at one end of the junction differs from germline and may be a read error. The CDR3 bases are TGTGTCAGCAGGGAAGGGGACAGGGAAGCTTTCTTT. Residues: CVSREGDREAFF. The V call is TRBV6-2 or TRBV6-3, the J call TRBJ1-1; 8 nucleotides align to TRBD1. The length of the CDR3 is 12 residues. Germline V gene lookup returns CDR1 MNHEY and CDR2 SVGEGT.

The rearrangement uses TRBV6-6 and TRBJ2-7, with 10 bases that match TRBD2. Germline-derived CDR1 and CDR2 are MNHNY and SVGAGI (reference sequence). V lost 4 bases, J lost 4 bases, and 10 bases stayed unmatched. This CDR3 has 16 residues. CDR3 coding DNA: TGTGCCAGCAGTTTATCACAAGCGGGGGGGCCTTACGAGCAGTACTTC. Residues: CASSLSQAGGPYEQYF.

The chain employs TRBV29-1 and TRBJ1-5, with D tentatively TRBD1 (5 bases). Germline CDR1 is SQVTM and CDR2 is ANQGSEA. Between the trimmed V and J ends, which lost 5 bases and 7 bases, there was a span of 15 bases. CDR3 size: 13 residues. The CDR3 is CSVKWGFGQPQHF. The CDR3 nucleotides read TGCAGCGTTAAGTGGGGGTTCGGGCAGCCCCAGCATTTT. Filled out from reference TRBV29-1 and TRBJ1-5, the complete variable domain reads SAVISQKPSRDICQRGTSLTIQCQVDSQVTMMFWYRQQPGQSLTLIATANQGSEATYESGFVIDKFPISRPNLTFSTLTVSNMSPEDSSIYLCSVKWGFGQPQHFGDGTRLSIL.

There are a few counts of this clonotype. One end of the junction does not line up with germline, which may come from a read error. CDR3 DNA sequence: TGTGCCAGCAATCAGCCCTACAATGAACAGTTCTTC. Translating it yields CASNQPYNEQFF. The chain combines TRBV6-5 with TRBJ2-1; D call uncertain. Germline CDR1 MNHEY, CDR2 SVGAGI. This CDR3 is 12 amino acids long.

This clonotype has more than one count but fewer than ten. The CDR3 is CASTSGSGTRGTDTQYF. CDR3 DNA: TGTGCCAGCACCTCAGGCTCCGGGACTAGAGGCACAGATACGCAGTATTTT. The gene calls are TRBV14 and TRBJ2-3; TRBD2 aligns across 8 bases. V lost 7 bases and J lost 1; bases outside the gene matches: 13. This CDR3 comprises 17 residues. Germline CDR1 reads SGHDN; CDR2 reads FVKESK.

The CDR3 loop reads CASSLVLAGGNLGETQYF. The CDR3 region has the DNA TGTGCCAGCAGCTTAGTACTAGCGGGAGGTAATCTCGGAGAGACCCAGTACTTC. This chain uses TRBV7-2 with TRBJ2-5; TRBD2 matches at 12 bases. Germline-derived CDR1 and CDR2 are SGHTA and FQGNSA. V lost 1 base, J lost 4 bases, and 10 bases stayed unmatched. The CDR3 length is 18 residues.

V usage is TRBV14 and J usage is TRBJ1-3; no reliable D call. Deletions cut 1 base from V and 3 bases from J, with 10 bases between. This CDR3 is built from 15 residues. Per the germline V gene, CDR1 is SGHDN and CDR2 is FVKESK. The CDR3 region is CASSQALGFGNTIYF. CDR3 DNA sequence: TGTGCCAGCAGCCAAGCGTTGGGTTTTGGAAACACCATATATTTT.

The sample holds a few counts of this clonotype. The V gene is TRBV6-2 or TRBV6-3, the J gene TRBJ1-3; the D gene is possibly TRBD1 (5 bases). The CDR3 extends over 14 amino acids. Trimming left V 8 bases short and J 0 bases short, with 11 bases between. Germline lookup yields CDR1 MNHEY and CDR2 SVGEGT. The CDR3 coding sequence is TGTGCCAGCTGGGGACTCCGCTCTGGAAACACCATATATTTT. Its translation: CASWGLRSGNTIYF.

This clonotype was detected a few times. This chain joins TRBV4-1 and TRBJ2-1; D gene unclear. CDR1 is MGHRA, CDR2 YSYEKL, per germline. This CDR3 spans 12 amino acids. With 0 bases removed from V and 8 bases from J, the gap between germline ends came to 5 bases. This chain's CDR3 is CASSQDIDEQFF. CDR3 bases: TGCGCCAGCAGCCAAGATATCGATGAGCAGTTCTTC.

This clonotype has just a few counts. J is TRBJ1-3 and V is TRBV29-1, with TRBD1 as a possible D gene (6 bases). This CDR3 spans 13 amino acids. Looked up from germline, CDR1 is SQVTM and CDR2 is ANQGSEA. Trimming pared 7 bases from V and 4 bases from J, leaving 14 bases between. This CDR3 is CSANRRGGNTIYF. The CDR3 DNA follows: TGCAGCGCTAACCGCAGGGGAGGAAACACCATATATTTT.

The chain has TRBV20-1 and TRBJ2-3; 10 positions match TRBD2. Germline V lookup: CDR1 DFQATT, CDR2 SNEGSKA (reference sequence). J gave up 2 bases and V 6 bases, and 5 bases lay outside the gene matches. CDR3 length equals 14 residues. This CDR3 is CSAPGTSATDTQYF. The CDR3, as DNA: TGCAGTGCCCCCGGGACTAGCGCCACAGATACGCAGTATTTT.

This clonotype turned up a few times. The V gene is TRBV3-1, the J gene TRBJ1-2, with TRBD1 matching 10 bases. Germline V gives CDR1 LGHDT, CDR2 YNNKEL (reference sequence). The CDR3 runs 15 residues. Germline trimming cut 0 bases from V and 8 bases from J; bases unmatched to any gene: 6. As DNA, the CDR3 is TGTGCCAGCAGCCAAGATTCGGGGACAGGGGCAGGCTACACCTTC. Encoded protein: CASSQDSGTGAGYTF.

The chain employs TRBV5-1 and TRBJ2-6; D not certain. CDR1 is SGHRS, CDR2 YFSETQ, per germline. The V gene lost 3 bases and the J gene lost 0 bases, with 16 bases spanning the gap. There are 18 residues in the CDR3. Here the CDR3 reads CASSSSGTARSGANVLTF. The CDR3 DNA reads TGCGCCAGCAGCTCTTCCGGAACAGCTCGCTCTGGGGCCAACGTCCTGACTTTC. Together with reference TRBV5-1 and TRBJ2-6, the CDR3 gives the full variable domain: KAGVTQTPRYLIKTRGQQVTLSCSPISGHRSVSWYQQTPGQGLQFLFEYFSETQRNKGNFPGRFSGRQFSNSRSEMNVSTLELGDSALYLCASSSSGTARSGANVLTFGAGSRLTVL.

This rearrangement joins TRBV27 to TRBJ1-1; tentative D call: TRBD1 (6 bases). Trimming left V 3 bases short and J 6 bases short, with 23 bases between. Germline CDR1 reads MNHEY; CDR2 reads SMNVEV (reference sequence). The CDR3 totals 17 residues. CDR3 in DNA: TGTGCCAGCAGTTTCCGGCCCCCAGGGGCTGGTACCTCTGAAGCTTTCTTT. Residues: CASSFRPPGAGTSEAFF.

V gene TRBV19 combines with J gene TRBJ2-3; unclear D gene. CDR3 size: 15 residues. Germline V gene sequence: CDR1 LNHDA, CDR2 SQIVND (reference sequence). Trimming removed 3 bases from V and 2 bases from J, with 12 bases in between. The CDR3 reads CASSMARRNTDTQYF. The CDR3 DNA is TGTGCCAGTAGTATGGCGCGGCGGAACACAGATACGCAGTATTTT. The entire variable domain, with the rest obtained from reference TRBV19 and TRBJ2-3, is as follows: DGGITQSPKYLFRKEGQNVTLSCEQNLNHDAMYWYRQDPGQGLRLIYYSQIVNDFQKGDIAEGYSVSREKKESFPLTVTSAQKNPTAFYLCASSMARRNTDTQYFGPGTRLTVL.

The V call is TRBV19, the J call TRBJ1-1; possible D gene TRBD1, 5 bases. The V end was cut by 4 bases, the J end by 2 bases, with 11 bases between. CDR3 length equals 14 residues. Germline V CDR1 and CDR2: LNHDA, SQIVND (reference sequence). The CDR3 nucleotides are TGTGCCAGTAGTACAGGGAGACGCAACACTGAAGCTTTCTTT. This translates into CASSTGRRNTEAFF.

This sequence joins TRBV2 and TRBJ2-1, with D uncertain. TRBJ2-7 explains the end of the DNA better; the J call may be wrong. In germline, CDR1 is SNHLY, CDR2 FYNNEI. The CDR3 contains 11 residues. The CDR3 sequence: CASSDTLEQYF. The CDR3 DNA follows: TGTGCCAGCAGTGACACTCTAGAGCAGTACTTC.

This chain connects TRBV7-9 to TRBJ2-7; D is unclear. CDR3 size: 12 residues. V gave up 6 bases and J gave up 6 bases, with 12 bases separating them. Germline V gives CDR1 SEHNR, CDR2 FQNEAQ (reference sequence). CDR3 bases: TGTGCCAGCAGTTTGGGTGGTGGCGAGCAGTACGTC. Amino acid sequence: CASSLGGGEQYV.